These 5 T cell receptor beta chains were sequenced from one sample in a study of blood T cell repertoires in COVID-19. Using immunoSEQ multiplex PCR, the repertoire was profiled, and TCRdb retains in-frame clones only, with some absent. The repertoire holds 300,000 or so clones, with around 86% as singletons. Sequenced sample: PBMCs or T cells enriched from blood (not recorded which). These receptors all come from a woman between 40 and 55 years old with acute COVID-19.

This chain connects TRBV11-2 to TRBJ2-5; maybe TRBD1 (6 bases). The length of the CDR3 is 15 residues. Germline lookup yields CDR1 SGHAT and CDR2 FQNNGV. V shed 1 base and J shed 1 base, with 10 bases lying between them. Here the CDR3 reads CASSLVGTSQETQYF. In DNA, the CDR3 is TGTGCCAGCAGCTTAGTCGGGACAAGCCAAGAGACCCAGTACTTC.

This chain connects TRBV19 to TRBJ1-1; a possible D gene is TRBD1 (6 bases). Germline V lookup: CDR1 LNHDA, CDR2 SQIVND (reference sequence). The length of the CDR3 is 12 residues. With 8 bases removed from V and 3 bases from J, the gap between germline ends came to 10 bases. This chain's CDR3 is CASVTGHTEAFF. CDR3 sequence (DNA): TGTGCCAGTGTAACAGGGCACACTGAAGCTTTCTTT.

This sequence joins TRBV10-3 and TRBJ2-7; 8 nucleotides agree with TRBD2. Germline assignment: CDR1 ENHRY and CDR2 SYGVKD. The CDR3 covers 15 residues. The V and J ends lost 0 bases and 2 bases, in that order; junction bases with no gene match: 3. CDR3 sequence: CAISESVTSAYEQYF. The CDR3 nucleotides read TGTGCCATCAGTGAGTCCGTGACTAGCGCCTACGAGCAGTACTTC.

V is TRBV19 and J is TRBJ1-2, with 7 positions matching TRBD1. Germline trimming cut 7 bases from V and 6 bases from J; bases unmatched to any gene: 17. The germline V gene encodes CDR1 LNHDA and CDR2 SQIVND (reference sequence). There are 16 residues in the CDR3. CDR3 sequence: CASTTTGGKTGHGYTF. CDR3 bases: TGTGCCAGTACCACCACTGGAGGAAAGACAGGGCATGGCTACACCTTC.

The chain recombines TRBV5-5 with TRBJ2-7, with 8 bases lining up with TRBD1. The CDR3 runs 18 residues. CDR1 and CDR2 (germline): SGHKS, YYEKEE (reference sequence). The junction had 16 bases not matched to a gene; V was cut back by 4 bases and J by 1 base. In DNA, the CDR3 is TGTGCCAGCAGCCAGACAGGGGATTCAAAACCAGCTTCCTACGAGCAGTACTTC. Translating gives CASSQTGDSKPASYEQYF.